Each of the 22 T cell receptor beta chains below was sequenced from the same sample in a study of T cells in women clearing cervical HPV infection. This table comes from immunoSEQ multiplex PCR, and its TCRdb copy is limited to in-frame clones, with some not included. This table lists tens of thousands of clones. Sequencing input: blood buffy coat. The receptors originated from a woman aged 18-70 years with a cervical HPV16 infection that either progressed to CIN3+ or cleared (not recorded which).

Comments on this clone: The CDR3 end falls 3 residues outside the read, so it is completed with the germline J gene. The chain recombines TRBV5-4 with TRBJ1-3; perhaps TRBD1 as D (5 bases). In germline, CDR1 is SGHNT, CDR2 YYREEE (reference sequence). There are 13 residues in the CDR3. V was trimmed by 4 bases and J by 7 bases, leaving 12 bases between them. The chain's CDR3 is CASSPEGWNTIYF. Partial CDR3 DNA: TGTGCCAGCAGCCCCGAGGGGTGGAACACC.

As concerns this clone: The read ends 3 residues early relative to the CDR3; the germline J gene fills the gap. The V call is TRBV7-9, the J call TRBJ2-6; D gene ambiguous. Trimming removed 1 base at V and 3 bases at J, with 7 bases between. CDR1 and CDR2 from the germline V gene are SEHNR and FQNEAQ (reference sequence). The CDR3 totals 15 residues. The CDR3 protein is CASSLGGGGANVLTF. The sequenced CDR3 bases are TGTGCCAGCAGCTTAGGAGGTGGTGGGGCCAACGTC.

As regards this clone: The observed sequence ends 3 residues before the CDR3 terminus, with the missing tail filled in from the germline J gene. The genes are TRBV2 and TRBJ2-2; D perhaps matches TRBD2 (6 bases). Germline lookup yields CDR1 SNHLY and CDR2 FYNNEI. The CDR3 is 15 residues long. CDR3 region: CASQVYQGGNEKLFF. Partial CDR3 DNA: TGTGCCAGCCAGGTTTATCAGGGAGGAAATGAAAAG.

Concerning this clone itself: The read terminates 3 residues before the CDR3 end, so the remaining end is supplied by the germline J gene. The V gene is TRBV10-1, the J gene TRBJ2-3; no clear D gene. V lost 9 bases, J lost 6 bases, and 16 bases lay in between. The CDR3 contains 13 residues. Germline assignment: CDR1 WNHNN and CDR2 SYGVQD (reference sequence). The CDR3 loop reads CASTVSLGDTQYF. The sequenced CDR3 bases are TGCGCCAGTACCGTCTCCCTCGGGGATACG.

Comment on this clone: The CDR3 is cut off 3 residues early in the read; its end comes from the germline J gene. The V call is TRBV14, the J call TRBJ1-2; TRBD1 matches 8 bases. This CDR3 contains 15 residues. Germline lookup yields CDR1 SGHDN and CDR2 FVKESK. The CDR3 sequence is CASSDNTGGSKGYTF. Partial CDR3 DNA: TGTGCCAGCAGCGATAATACAGGGGGATCGAAGGGC.

Comments on this clone: The CDR3 goes on 3 residues after the read ends, and that part is filled in from the germline J gene. This sequence joins TRBV30 and TRBJ1-5; D remains ambiguous. The CDR3 is 14 residues long. Germline CDR1 is GTSNPN and CDR2 is SVGIG (reference sequence). V lost 0 bases and J lost 6, with 12 bases in between. The CDR3 here is CAWSVKGLSQPQHF. The sequenced CDR3 bases are TGTGCCTGGAGTGTAAAAGGGTTGAGTCAGCCC.

Concerning this clone itself: The read terminates 3 residues before the CDR3 end, so the remaining end is supplied by the germline J gene. This chain uses TRBV5-1 with TRBJ2-3; 9 positions match TRBD1. Germline CDR1 SGHRS, CDR2 YFSETQ. The CDR3 contains 16 residues. Unmatched junction bases numbered 6, after V lost 4 bases and J lost 0 bases. The CDR3 sequence is CASSANRGHSTDTQYF. Incomplete CDR3 DNA: TGCGCCAGCAGCGCTAACAGGGGGCATAGCACAGATACG.

For this clone: The read comes to an end 3 residues before the CDR3 does, leaving the germline J gene to fill in the end. This rearrangement joins TRBV7-9 to TRBJ1-2, with 8 bases lining up with TRBD1. The CDR3 consists of 13 residues. The germline V gene encodes CDR1 SEHNR and CDR2 FQNEAQ (reference sequence). V lost 3 bases, J lost 5 bases, and 2 bases stayed unmatched. CDR3 region: CASSLTGEYGYTF. The CDR3 bases that were read are TGTGCCAGCAGCTTGACAGGGGAATATGGC.

A note on this clone: The CDR3 goes on 3 residues after the read ends, and that part is filled in from the germline J gene. The chain carries TRBV2 and TRBJ1-4, with unresolved D. CDR1 is SNHLY, CDR2 FYNNEI, per germline. The CDR3 covers 14 residues. The CDR3 here is CASSEDSYNSPLFF. The DNA read from the CDR3 is TGTGCCAGCAGTGAGGACTCCTATAATTCACCA.

The CDR3 protein is CASSQDRSYDYTF. The DNA read from the CDR3 is TGTGCCAGCAGCCAGGACAGGTCCTACGAC. V and J are TRBV7-9 and TRBJ1-2; 7 nucleotides align to TRBD1. The read ends 3 residues before the CDR3 terminus; that terminus is restored from the germline J gene. Germline CDR1 SEHNR, CDR2 FQNEAQ (reference sequence). This CDR3 has 13 amino acids.

Note on this clone: The DNA ends 3 residues before the CDR3 does, and the rest of the CDR3 is filled in from the germline J gene. V and J are TRBV9 and TRBJ2-7, with TRBD1 matching 9 bases. Trimming removed 3 bases from V and 6 bases from J; junction bases left unmatched: 13. Germline CDR1 is SGDLS and CDR2 is YYNGEE. This CDR3 contains 16 residues. Incomplete CDR3 DNA: TGTGCCAGCAGCGACCCGGGACAGGGAGGAATTCTCGAG. Residues: CASSDPGQGGILE. The whole CDR3 region reads CASSDPGQGGILEQYF.

Comment on this clone: The read halts 3 residues ahead of the CDR3 end, with the missing end drawn from the germline J gene. The chain employs TRBV7-7 and TRBJ2-3, with TRBD2 matching 9 bases. J was trimmed by 0 bases and V by 5 bases; bases with no gene match: 3. This CDR3 is built from 15 residues. The germline V gene has CDR1 SSHAT and CDR2 FNYEAQ (reference sequence). The CDR3 loop reads CASSVTSGSTDTQYF. The sequenced CDR3 bases are TGTGCCAGCAGCGTAACTAGCGGGAGCACAGATACG.

Points on this clone: The CDR3 extends 3 residues past the end of the read, so its final part is completed from the germline J gene. The V gene is TRBV2, the J gene TRBJ2-7; D not resolved. Germline CDR1 is SNHLY and CDR2 is FYNNEI. The CDR3 length is 13 residues. V was cut by 4 bases and J by 5 bases, with 12 bases left in between. The CDR3 DNA, read in part, is TGTGCCAGCAGTGTTTCCGAAGGTAACGAG. It codes for CASSVSEGNE. The full CDR3 is CASSVSEGNEQYF.

On this clone: The read comes to an end 3 residues before the CDR3 does, leaving the germline J gene to fill in the end. The chain combines TRBV29-1 with TRBJ2-2, with D possibly being TRBD1 (5 bases). There are 13 residues in the CDR3. V lost 4 bases, J lost 8 bases, and 14 bases lay in between. CDR1 is SQVTM, CDR2 ANQGSEA, per germline. CDR3 bases read: TGCAGCGTTGTAAAAGGGGAAGCAGGGGAG. As protein: CSVVKGEAGE. The entire CDR3 sequence reads CSVVKGEAGELFF.

Of note for this clone: The sequenced fragment ends 3 residues before the CDR3 boundary, so the rest is inferred from the germline J gene. This rearrangement joins TRBV19 to TRBJ1-2; 9 bases align to TRBD1. J lost 1 base, V lost 3 bases, and 3 bases had no gene match. The CDR3 runs to 15 residues. Germline assignment: CDR1 LNHDA and CDR2 SQIVND (reference sequence). The covered CDR3 bases are TGTGCCAGTAGTATTGGGGGACAGGGTAACTATGGC. Residues: CASSIGGQGNYG. The whole CDR3 is CASSIGGQGNYGYTF.

On this clone: The read terminates 3 residues before the CDR3 end, so the remaining end is supplied by the germline J gene. The rearrangement links TRBV19 to TRBJ2-1; no reliable D call. The CDR3 consists of 13 residues. The germline CDR1 and CDR2 sequences are LNHDA and SQIVND (reference sequence). V was clipped by 9 bases and J by 5 bases, with 14 bases between them. CDR3: CASSPRGHNEQFF. The sequenced CDR3 bases are TGTGCCAGCTCCCCCCGCGGCCACAATGAG.

Regarding this clone: The missing CDR3 end, 3 residues past where the read stops, is filled in from the germline J gene. The chain recombines TRBV2 with TRBJ2-1; D remains unclear. Trimming took 3 bases from V and 9 from J, leaving 3 bases between them. Germline-derived CDR1 and CDR2 are SNHLY and FYNNEI. The CDR3 is 10 residues long. This CDR3 is CASSDGEQFF. CDR3 bases read: TGTGCCAGCAGTGACGGTGAG. Using reference TRBV2 and TRBJ2-1 for the parts outside the CDR3, the full variable domain is EPEVTQTPSHQVTQMGQEVILRCVPISNHLYFYWYRQILGQKVEFLVSFYNNEISEKSEIFDDQFSVERPDGSNFTLKIRSTKLEDSAMYFCASSDGEQFFGPGTRLTVL.

Details on this clone: The sequence runs out 3 residues before the end of the CDR3; the remainder is reconstructed from the germline J gene. The rearrangement links TRBV20-1 to TRBJ2-1; D call uncertain. Germline lookup yields CDR1 DFQATT and CDR2 SNEGSKA (reference sequence). With 3 bases removed from V and 3 bases from J, the gap between germline ends came to 12 bases. CDR3 size: 14 residues. The sequenced part of the CDR3 DNA is TGCAGTGCTAGTTCGGCAGGTCTCTACAATGAG. Encoded protein: CSASSAGLYNE. The whole CDR3 sequence is CSASSAGLYNEQFF.

With regard to this clone: The read falls 3 residues short of the CDR3 end, and the missing part is taken from the germline J gene. V gene TRBV2 combines with J gene TRBJ2-5; D not certain. The germline CDR1 and CDR2 sequences are SNHLY and FYNNEI. The CDR3 runs 13 residues. V gave up 6 bases and J gave up 0 bases, with 8 bases separating them. The CDR3 bases that were read are TGTGCCAGCAGGGTAGAGTACCAAGAGACC. Amino acids: CASRVEYQET. The CDR3, in full, reads CASRVEYQETQYF.

The CDR3 is CASSPNRGGTDTYTF. The CDR3 DNA, read in part, is TGTGCCAGTAGTCCAAACAGGGGCGGGACAGATACC. The J gene is TRBJ1-2, the V gene TRBV19; 7 bases fit TRBD1. Sequencing ends 3 residues short of the CDR3 end; the germline J gene provides the rest. The CDR3 has 15 residues. The germline V gene has CDR1 LNHDA and CDR2 SQIVND (reference sequence). The entire variable domain, with the rest obtained from reference TRBV19 and TRBJ1-2, is as follows: DGGITQSPKYLFRKEGQNVTLSCEQNLNHDAMYWYRQDPGQGLRLIYYSQIVNDFQKGDIAEGYSVSREKKESFPLTVTSAQKNPTAFYLCASSPNRGGTDTYTFGSGTRLTVV.

Details on this clone: With the read ending 3 residues before the CDR3 end, the germline J gene is used to fill in that end. This chain joins TRBV29-1 and TRBJ1-1; D gene unclear. Trimming stripped 3 bases from V and 5 bases from J, with 13 bases between. This CDR3 region has 13 residues. Germline V gene data show CDR1 as SQVTM and CDR2 as ANQGSEA. The CDR3 here is CSVDPGFRTEAFF. The CDR3 DNA, read in part, is TGCAGCGTTGACCCCGGGTTTAGGACTGAA.

About this clone: The read falls 3 residues short of the CDR3 end, and the missing part is taken from the germline J gene. This chain uses TRBV5-1 with TRBJ2-7; possible D gene TRBD2, 6 bases. The V end lost 4 bases, the J end lost 0 bases, and 11 bases lay between the germline ends. This CDR3 region has 14 residues. Germline V CDR1 and CDR2: SGHRS, YFSETQ. The CDR3: CASSPRGSSYEQYF. The sequenced CDR3 bases are TGCGCCAGCAGCCCTCGGGGGTCCTCCTACGAG.